This paragraph covers one TCR beta chain sequence. Its antigen has not been determined. Base-call qualities are not available, and no considerably larger clone is one nucleotide away. Library generation was performed with the immunoSEQ multiplex PCR assay. The immuneACCESS repertoire file appears here via TCRdb, limited to in-frame rearrangements. These files lack a portion of the clones; in checked studies, under half of the deficit traces to unresolved V genes, and the cause of the others is not known. For this sample there are around 85,000 clones; roughly 93% appear just once. Jointly, the top ten make up around 4.7% of the sample. This specimen comes from a study of control samples from healthy donors and cancer patients (dated by TCRdb to about 2020). CDR1 and CDR2 are read off the germline V gene as SQVTM and ANQGSEA. V and J lose 7 bases and 1 base, and a span of 13 bases separates them. The CDR3 numbers 13 residues from cysteine through phenylalanine. Kept here is only the CDR3 DNA, which spans 39 bases and is read in frame from base 1.

The chain is encoded by TRBV29-1 joined to TRBJ1-1, with no reliable assignment of the D segment. The receptor comes from a young woman in good health. Sample: blood. The nucleotide sequence reads TGCAGCGCCTTACTTACCCGGAACACTGAAGCTTTCTTT. Its protein is CSALLTRNTEAFF.